One and the same sample provided the 23 T cell receptor beta chains below, sequenced in a study of T cells after yellow fever vaccination. TCRdb re-called the 5' RACE reads through MiXCR, storing one row per CDR3 protein. Among about 320,000 distinct CDR3 sequences listed, over 8.5% were seen once. Material: CD4+ T cells sorted from PBMCs, obtained 45 days after the yellow fever booster vaccination. Source of these receptors: a man aged 18 to 30 who received the YFV17D yellow fever vaccine.

This clonotype showed up just a few times. The V gene is TRBV9, the J gene TRBJ2-3; 7 bases line up with TRBD1. The V gene end was trimmed by 0 bases and the J gene end by 2 bases; junction bases not matched to a gene: 6. Germline CDR1 SGDLS, CDR2 YYNGEE. The CDR3 is 16 amino acids. For the CDR3, the DNA is TGTGCCAGCAGCGTAGCGGGACAGTGGAACACAGATACGCAGTATTTT. This gives the protein CASSVAGQWNTDTQYF.

The chain couples TRBV18 to TRBJ2-7; 7 bases align to TRBD2. The V gene end was trimmed by 3 bases and the J gene end by 2 bases; junction bases not matched to a gene: 7. Per the germline V gene, CDR1 is KGHSH and CDR2 is LQKENI. This CDR3 contains 15 residues. The CDR3 sequence: CASSPLAEPAYEQYF. The CDR3 DNA sequence: TGTGCCAGCTCACCTCTAGCGGAGCCTGCCTACGAGCAGTACTTC.

In its sample, this clonotype was seen many times. This rearrangement joins TRBV12-3 or TRBV12-4 to TRBJ2-7, with D tentatively TRBD2 (5 bases). The CDR3 is made up of 14 amino acids. Between the trimmed V and J ends, which lost 0 bases and 6 bases, there was a span of 12 bases. CDR3 region: CASSLAGAAGEQYF. For the CDR3, the DNA is TGTGCCAGCAGTTTAGCGGGAGCGGCGGGCGAGCAGTACTTC.

There are many counts of this clonotype. The V call is TRBV5-1, the J call TRBJ2-3, with D possibly TRBD2 on 5 matching bases. The CDR3 length is 14 residues. V was clipped by 3 bases and J by 3 bases, with 11 bases between them. Germline CDR1 is SGHRS and CDR2 is YFSETQ. The CDR3 loop reads CASSSRGETDTQYF. The CDR3 region has the DNA TGCGCCAGCAGCTCCCGGGGTGAGACAGATACGCAGTATTTT.

This clonotype was counted only a few times. The chain carries TRBV18 and TRBJ2-3, with D unclear. Germline loops: CDR1 KGHSH, CDR2 LQKENI. V was clipped by 1 base and J by 10 bases, with 15 bases between them. CDR3 size: 14 residues. Written as DNA, the CDR3 is TGTGCCAGCTCACCACGAGGACCGTTGTCGGCGCAGTATTTT. Translation gives CASSPRGPLSAQYF.

CDR3 sequence (DNA): TGTGCCAGCTCACCGGCGGAATATAGCAATCAGCCCCAGCATTTT. It is translated as CASSPAEYSNQPQHF. The rearrangement links TRBV18 to TRBJ1-5; D not certain. The CDR3 length is 15 residues. Germline CDR1 and CDR2: KGHSH and LQKENI. V lost 3 bases and J 0 bases, leaving 9 bases between the germline ends.

The V and J genes are TRBV20-1 and TRBJ1-1; no firm D call. The CDR3 loop spans 14 amino acids. V gave up 5 bases and J gave up 3 bases, with 16 bases separating them. The germline gives CDR1 DFQATT, CDR2 SNEGSKA (reference sequence). The CDR3 DNA follows: TGCAGTGCTTCCTTGGAGGGCCGGGACACTGAAGCTTTCTTT. This codes for CSASLEGRDTEAFF.

CDR3 nucleotides: TGTGCCAGCAGGCTGGGGGGACTAGCGGGGGTGGAGACCCAGTACTTC. Protein: CASRLGGLAGVETQYF. The genes are TRBV5-4 and TRBJ2-5, with 14 bases matching TRBD2. V lost 5 bases to trimming and J lost 5 bases; unmatched junction nucleotides: 8. The CDR3 runs to 16 residues. Germline V lookup: CDR1 SGHNT, CDR2 YYREEE (reference sequence). Full variable domain (remainder filled in from reference TRBV5-4 and TRBJ2-5): ETGVTQSPTHLIKTRGQQVTLRCSSQSGHNTVSWYQQALGQGPQFIFQYYREEENGRGNFPPRFSGLQFPNYSSELNVNALELDDSALYLCASRLGGLAGVETQYFGPGTRLLVL.

The chain carries TRBV6-5 and TRBJ2-7; 8 bases agree with TRBD1. The CDR3 extends over 14 amino acids. Germline CDR1 and CDR2: MNHEY and SVGAGI. J lost 4 bases, V lost 7 bases, and 9 bases had no gene match. In DNA form, the CDR3 reads TGTGCCAGCAAGAGGACAGGGAAAAGTTACGAGCAGTACTTC. This translates into CASKRTGKSYEQYF.

This clonotype was recorded at least ten times. This rearrangement joins TRBV5-5 to TRBJ2-1; D is perhaps TRBD1 (6 bases). The CDR3 covers 16 residues. Per germline, CDR1 SGHKS and CDR2 YYEKEE (reference sequence). The V gene lost 0 bases and the J gene lost 3 bases, with 13 bases spanning the gap. The CDR3 here is CASSLVGQLHYNEQFF. The CDR3 nucleotides are TGTGCCAGCAGCTTGGTAGGACAGCTCCACTACAATGAGCAGTTCTTC.

The chain combines TRBV2 with TRBJ1-4; TRBD1 might be the D (6 bases). Germline CDR1 reads SNHLY; CDR2 reads FYNNEI. This CDR3 contains 15 residues. V lost 6 bases and J lost 2, with 13 bases in between. CDR3: CASRRKGDTNEKLFF. CDR3 DNA sequence: TGTGCCAGCAGGCGCAAGGGGGATACTAATGAAAAACTGTTTTTT.

This clonotype was counted a few times. This chain joins TRBV6-5 and TRBJ2-2; D gene ambiguous. Trimming removed 4 bases from V and 1 base from J, with 7 bases in between. The CDR3 is made up of 14 amino acids. Looked up from germline, CDR1 is MNHEY and CDR2 is SVGAGI. The DNA of the CDR3 is TGTGCCAGCAGTTGGCAACGGAACACCGGGGAGCTGTTTTTT. It yields the protein CASSWQRNTGELFF.

This clonotype was found many times. The rearrangement links TRBV5-6 to TRBJ2-5, with D possibly being TRBD2 (5 bases). This CDR3 is built from 11 residues. Trimming removed 4 bases from V and 5 bases from J, with 6 bases in between. CDR1 and CDR2 (germline): SGHDT, YYEEEE. This CDR3 reads CASSGEETQYF. CDR3 nucleotides: TGTGCCAGCAGCGGGGAGGAGACCCAGTACTTC.

In this sample, this clonotype turned up many times. This sequence joins TRBV7-8 and TRBJ2-1, with 8 bases identical to TRBD1. V shed 1 base and J 6 bases; nucleotides not matched to a gene: 5. Germline loops: CDR1 SGHVS, CDR2 FQNEAQ. This CDR3 has 15 residues. Here the CDR3 reads CASSLVTGEVNEQFF. DNA for the CDR3: TGTGCCAGCAGCTTAGTGACAGGGGAAGTCAATGAGCAGTTCTTC.

The chain recombines TRBV21-1 with TRBJ2-1. TRBV21-1 is a documented pseudogene. The CDR3 length is 9 residues. CDR3 region: CASRDEQFF. Written as DNA, the CDR3 is TGTGCCAGCAGGGATGAGCAGTTCTTC.

This clonotype was counted only a few times. This chain joins TRBV2 and TRBJ1-1; a weak D match, TRBD1 (6 bases). V was shortened by 11 bases and J by 8 bases, with 24 bases between the two germline ends. CDR3 size: 14 residues. Germline lookup yields CDR1 SNHLY and CDR2 FYNNEI. In nucleotides, the CDR3 is TGTGCCCGTCCTAAGTACGGGGGCGGCGGGGAAGCTTTCTTT. This codes for CARPKYGGGGEAFF.

This clonotype occurred many times. The V gene is TRBV4-3, the J gene TRBJ2-1; D is perhaps TRBD2 (5 bases). The CDR3 extends over 13 amino acids. The germline CDR1 and CDR2 sequences are LGHNA and YSLEER. V dropped 3 bases and J dropped 7 bases, with 10 bases sitting between them. The CDR3 DNA reads TGCGCCAGCAGCCAGCAACCGGGGAATGAGCAGTTCTTC. Encoded protein: CASSQQPGNEQFF.

V is TRBV7-2 and J is TRBJ1-4; D is undetermined. Germline assignment: CDR1 SGHTA and CDR2 FQGNSA. V was shortened by 4 bases and J by 4 bases, with 10 bases between the two germline ends. The CDR3 has 14 residues. The CDR3 nucleotides read TGTGCCAGCAGCTGGAACAGCGGTAATGAAAAACTGTTTTTT. Amino acids: CASSWNSGNEKLFF.

At least ten counts were recorded for this clonotype. For the CDR3, the DNA is TGTGCCAGCACCACCGAGGCCATGGAGCAGTACTTC. Translation: CASTTEAMEQYF. The rearrangement joins TRBV12-3 or TRBV12-4 to TRBJ2-7; D unresolved. This CDR3 has 12 amino acids. The V gene lost 7 bases and the J gene lost 7 bases, with 14 bases spanning the gap.

The CDR3 spells CASSWGLAGQETQYF. The CDR3 coding sequence is TGCGCCAGCAGCTGGGGACTAGCGGGGCAAGAGACCCAGTACTTC. The V and J genes are TRBV5-1 and TRBJ2-5, with 13 positions matching TRBD2. Germline values: CDR1 SGHRS, CDR2 YFSETQ. This CDR3 region has 15 residues. The V and J ends lost 3 bases and 2 bases, in that order; junction bases with no gene match: 1.

The chain combines TRBV5-6 with TRBJ1-6; D gene ambiguous. The CDR3 runs to 12 residues. Trimming removed 6 bases from V and 10 bases from J, with 11 bases in between. CDR1 is SGHDT and CDR2 is YYEEEE in the germline V gene. The CDR3 DNA is TGTGCCAGCACCTACTATGGATCACCCCTCCACTTT. Encoded protein: CASTYYGSPLHF.

This chain uses TRBV18 with TRBJ2-1; 8 bases fit TRBD2. J lost 7 bases, V lost 3 bases, and 8 bases had no gene match. The CDR3 runs to 15 residues. Germline CDR1 reads KGHSH; CDR2 reads LQKENI. The chain's CDR3 is CASSPAGGAVNEQFF. The CDR3 nucleotides read TGTGCCAGCTCACCTGCCGGGGGGGCCGTAAATGAGCAGTTCTTC.

The chain has TRBV9 and TRBJ1-2; D gene unclear. The CDR3 sequence is 12 residues long. Germline V gene lookup returns CDR1 SGDLS and CDR2 YYNGEE. V was trimmed by 0 bases and J by 4 bases, leaving 4 bases between them. CDR3 residues: CASSVVSYGYTF. The DNA for the CDR3 is TGTGCCAGCAGCGTAGTATCCTATGGCTACACCTTC.